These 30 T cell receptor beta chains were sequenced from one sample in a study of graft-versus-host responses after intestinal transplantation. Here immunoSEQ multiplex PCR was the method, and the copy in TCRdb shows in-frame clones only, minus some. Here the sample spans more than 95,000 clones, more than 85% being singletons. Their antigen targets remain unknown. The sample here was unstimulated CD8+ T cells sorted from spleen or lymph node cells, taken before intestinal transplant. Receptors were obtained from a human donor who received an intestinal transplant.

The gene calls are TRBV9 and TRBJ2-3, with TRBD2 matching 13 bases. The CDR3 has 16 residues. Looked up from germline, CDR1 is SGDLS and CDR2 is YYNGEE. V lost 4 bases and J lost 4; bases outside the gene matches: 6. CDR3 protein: CASSPLLAGGPDTQYF. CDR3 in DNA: TGTGCCAGCAGCCCACTACTAGCGGGGGGGCCAGATACGCAGTATTTT.

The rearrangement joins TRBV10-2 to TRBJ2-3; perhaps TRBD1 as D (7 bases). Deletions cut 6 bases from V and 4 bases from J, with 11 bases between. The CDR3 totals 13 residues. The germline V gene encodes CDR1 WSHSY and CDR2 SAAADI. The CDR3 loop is CASSQGGADTQYF. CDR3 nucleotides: TGCGCCAGCAGCCAGGGGGGCGCAGATACGCAGTATTTT.

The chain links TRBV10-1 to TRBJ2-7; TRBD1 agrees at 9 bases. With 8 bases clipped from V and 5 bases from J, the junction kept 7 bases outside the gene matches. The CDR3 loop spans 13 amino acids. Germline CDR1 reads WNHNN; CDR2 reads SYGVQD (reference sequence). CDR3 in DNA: TGCGCCAGCGGAGAAGGACAGGGGAACGAGCAGTACTTC. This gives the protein CASGEGQGNEQYF.

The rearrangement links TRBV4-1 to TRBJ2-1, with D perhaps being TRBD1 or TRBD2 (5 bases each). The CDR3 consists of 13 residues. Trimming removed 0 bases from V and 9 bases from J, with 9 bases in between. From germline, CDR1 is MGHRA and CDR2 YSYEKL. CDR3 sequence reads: CASSQDGTIEQFF. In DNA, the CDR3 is TGCGCCAGCAGCCAAGATGGGACGATTGAGCAGTTCTTC.

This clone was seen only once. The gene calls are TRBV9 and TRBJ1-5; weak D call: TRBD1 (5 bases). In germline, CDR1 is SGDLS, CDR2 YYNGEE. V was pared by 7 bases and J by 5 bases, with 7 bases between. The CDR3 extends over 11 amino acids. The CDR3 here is CASGGDQPQHF. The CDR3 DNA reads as TGTGCCAGCGGGGGAGATCAGCCCCAGCATTTT.

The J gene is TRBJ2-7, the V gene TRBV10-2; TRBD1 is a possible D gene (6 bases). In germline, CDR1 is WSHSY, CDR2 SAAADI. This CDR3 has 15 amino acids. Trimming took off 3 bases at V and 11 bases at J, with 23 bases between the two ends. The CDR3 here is CASSEIRGLYQREYF. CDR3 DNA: TGCGCCAGCAGTGAAATCAGGGGCCTTTACCAGAGGGAGTACTTC.

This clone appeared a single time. For the CDR3, the DNA is TGTGCCATCGGGGGACCGGAGAGCTCCTACGAGCAGTACTTC. Its protein is CAIGGPESSYEQYF. This chain uses TRBV10-3 with TRBJ2-7; D may correspond to TRBD1 or TRBD2 (5 bases each). The germline V gene has CDR1 ENHRY and CDR2 SYGVKD. V was trimmed by 8 bases and J by 0 bases, leaving 14 bases between them. The CDR3 contains 14 residues.

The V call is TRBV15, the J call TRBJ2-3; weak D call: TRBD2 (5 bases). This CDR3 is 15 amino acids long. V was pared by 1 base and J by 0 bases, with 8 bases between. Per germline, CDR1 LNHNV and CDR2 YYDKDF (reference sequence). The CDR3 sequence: CATSRVATSTDTQYF. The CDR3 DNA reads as TGTGCCACCAGCAGAGTAGCGACTAGCACAGATACGCAGTATTTT. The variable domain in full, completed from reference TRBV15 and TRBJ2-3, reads DAMVIQNPRYQVTQFGKPVTLSCSQTLNHNVMYWYQQKSSQAPKLLFHYYDKDFNNEADTPDNFQSRRPNTSFCFLDIRSPGLGDTAMYLCATSRVATSTDTQYFGPGTRLTVL.

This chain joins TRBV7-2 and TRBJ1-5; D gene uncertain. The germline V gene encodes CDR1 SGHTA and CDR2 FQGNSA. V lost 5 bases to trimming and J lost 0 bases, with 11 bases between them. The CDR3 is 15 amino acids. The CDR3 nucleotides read TGTGCCAGCAGCCAATTCCCCTCTAGCAATCAGCCCCAGCATTTT. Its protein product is CASSQFPSSNQPQHF.

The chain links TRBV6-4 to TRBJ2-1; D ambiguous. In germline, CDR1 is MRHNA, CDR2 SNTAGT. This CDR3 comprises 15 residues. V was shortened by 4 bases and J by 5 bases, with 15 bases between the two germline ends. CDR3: CASSVYGEENNEQFF. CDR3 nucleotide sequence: TGTGCCAGCAGTGTTTATGGAGAAGAGAACAATGAGCAGTTCTTC.

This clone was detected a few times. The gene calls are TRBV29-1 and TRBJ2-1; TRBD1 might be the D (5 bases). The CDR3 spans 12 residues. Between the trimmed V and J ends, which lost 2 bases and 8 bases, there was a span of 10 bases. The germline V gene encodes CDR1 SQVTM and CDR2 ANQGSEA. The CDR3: CSVEIQTDEQFF. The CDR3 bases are TGCAGCGTTGAAATACAGACAGATGAGCAGTTCTTC.

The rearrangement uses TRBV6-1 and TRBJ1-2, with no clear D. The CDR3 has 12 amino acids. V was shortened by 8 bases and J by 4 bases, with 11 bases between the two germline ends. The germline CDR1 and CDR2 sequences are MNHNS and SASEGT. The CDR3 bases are TGTGCCAGCCTTACGACTCTCTATGGCTACACCTTC. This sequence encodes CASLTTLYGYTF.

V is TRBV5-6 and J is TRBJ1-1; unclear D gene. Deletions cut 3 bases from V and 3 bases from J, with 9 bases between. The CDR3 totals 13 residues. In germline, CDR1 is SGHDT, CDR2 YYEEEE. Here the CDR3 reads CASSSPLDTEAFF. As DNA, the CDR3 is TGTGCCAGCAGCTCGCCGTTGGACACTGAAGCTTTCTTT.

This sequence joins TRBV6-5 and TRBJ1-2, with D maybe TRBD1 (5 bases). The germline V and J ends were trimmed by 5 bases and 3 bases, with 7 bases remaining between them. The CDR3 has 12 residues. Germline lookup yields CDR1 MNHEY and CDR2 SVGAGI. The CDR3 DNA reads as TGTGCCAGCAGTCCGACAGACTATGGCTACACCTTC. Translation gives CASSPTDYGYTF.

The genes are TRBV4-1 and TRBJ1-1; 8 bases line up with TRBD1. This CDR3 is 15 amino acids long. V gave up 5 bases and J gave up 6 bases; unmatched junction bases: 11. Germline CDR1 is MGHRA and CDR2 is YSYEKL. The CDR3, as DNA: TGCGCCAGCAGCTACCGGACAGGGCAACTCTCTGAAGCTTTCTTT. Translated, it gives CASSYRTGQLSEAFF.

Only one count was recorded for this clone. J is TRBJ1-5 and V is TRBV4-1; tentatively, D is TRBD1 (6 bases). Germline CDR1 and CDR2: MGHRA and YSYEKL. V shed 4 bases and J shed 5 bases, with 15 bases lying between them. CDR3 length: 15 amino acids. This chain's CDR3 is CASSLEGGNYQPQHF. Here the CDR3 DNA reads TGCGCCAGCAGCCTAGAGGGGGGGAACTATCAGCCCCAGCATTTT.

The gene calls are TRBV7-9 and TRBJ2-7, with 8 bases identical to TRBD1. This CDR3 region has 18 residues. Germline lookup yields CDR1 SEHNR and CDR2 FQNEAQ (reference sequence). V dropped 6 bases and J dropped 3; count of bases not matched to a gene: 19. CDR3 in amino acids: CASSPRGVDRESLYEQYF. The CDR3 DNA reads TGTGCCAGCAGTCCAAGGGGGGTGGACAGGGAATCGCTCTACGAGCAGTACTTC.

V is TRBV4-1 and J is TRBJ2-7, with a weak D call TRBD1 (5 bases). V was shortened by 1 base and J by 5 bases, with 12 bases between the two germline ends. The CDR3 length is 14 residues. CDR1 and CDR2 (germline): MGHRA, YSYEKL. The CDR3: CASSQVFRENEQYF. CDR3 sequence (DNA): TGCGCCAGCAGCCAAGTATTCAGGGAAAACGAGCAGTACTTC.

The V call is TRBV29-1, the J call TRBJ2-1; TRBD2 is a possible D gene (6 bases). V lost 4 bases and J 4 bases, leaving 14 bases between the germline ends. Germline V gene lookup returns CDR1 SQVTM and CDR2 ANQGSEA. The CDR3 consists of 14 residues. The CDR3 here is CSVGGGEWYNEQFF. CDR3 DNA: TGCAGCGTTGGAGGAGGGGAATGGTACAATGAGCAGTTCTTC.

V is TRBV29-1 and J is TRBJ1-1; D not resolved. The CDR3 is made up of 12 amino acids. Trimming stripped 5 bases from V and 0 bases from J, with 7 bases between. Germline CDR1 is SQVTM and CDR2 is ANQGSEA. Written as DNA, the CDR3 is TGCAGCGTTTCAAGAATGAACACTGAAGCTTTCTTT. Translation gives CSVSRMNTEAFF.

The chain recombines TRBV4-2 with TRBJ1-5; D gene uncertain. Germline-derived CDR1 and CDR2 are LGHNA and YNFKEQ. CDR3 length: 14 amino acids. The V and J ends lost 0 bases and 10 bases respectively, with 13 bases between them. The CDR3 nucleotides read TGTGCCAGCAGCCAAGACCCACCTAGCAACCCCCAGCATTTT. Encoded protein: CASSQDPPSNPQHF.

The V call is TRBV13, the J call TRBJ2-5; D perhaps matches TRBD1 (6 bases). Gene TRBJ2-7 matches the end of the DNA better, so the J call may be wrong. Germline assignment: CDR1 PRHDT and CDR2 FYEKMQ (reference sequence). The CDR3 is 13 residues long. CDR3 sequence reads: CASSFGQSYEQYF. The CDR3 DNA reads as TGTGCCAGCAGCTTTGGACAGTCATACGAGCAGTACTTC.

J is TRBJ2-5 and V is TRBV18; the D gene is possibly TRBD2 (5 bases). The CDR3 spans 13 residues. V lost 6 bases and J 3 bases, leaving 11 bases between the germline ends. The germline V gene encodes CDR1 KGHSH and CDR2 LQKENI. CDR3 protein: CASSGIDEETQYF. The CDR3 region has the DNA TGTGCCAGCTCCGGGATTGACGAAGAGACCCAGTACTTC.

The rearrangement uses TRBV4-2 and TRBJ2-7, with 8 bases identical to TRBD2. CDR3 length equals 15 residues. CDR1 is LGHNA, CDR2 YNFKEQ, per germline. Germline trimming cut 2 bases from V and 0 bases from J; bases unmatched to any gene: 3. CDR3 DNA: TGTGCCAGCAGCCAAAGCGGGGGCTCCTCCTACGAGCAGTACTTC. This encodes CASSQSGGSSYEQYF.

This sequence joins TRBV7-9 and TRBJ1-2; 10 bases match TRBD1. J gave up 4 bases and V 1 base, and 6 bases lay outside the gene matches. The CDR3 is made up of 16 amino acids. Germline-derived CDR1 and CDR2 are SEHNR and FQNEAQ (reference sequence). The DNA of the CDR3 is TGTGCCAGCAGCTTAGATGGGACAGGGGACTTCTATGGCTACACCTTC. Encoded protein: CASSLDGTGDFYGYTF.

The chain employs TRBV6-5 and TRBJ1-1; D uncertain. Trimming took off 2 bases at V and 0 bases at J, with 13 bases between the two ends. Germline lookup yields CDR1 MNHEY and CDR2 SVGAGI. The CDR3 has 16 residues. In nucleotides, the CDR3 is TGTGCCAGCAGTTACCTTGTCAATGGGGTGAACACTGAAGCTTTCTTT. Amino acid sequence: CASSYLVNGVNTEAFF.

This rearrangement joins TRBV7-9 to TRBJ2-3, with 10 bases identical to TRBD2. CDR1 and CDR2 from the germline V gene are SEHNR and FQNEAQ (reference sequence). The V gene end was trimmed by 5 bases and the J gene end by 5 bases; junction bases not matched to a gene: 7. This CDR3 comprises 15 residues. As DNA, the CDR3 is TGTGCCAGCAGCCTCAACCAGCGGGGGGGAGATACGCAGTATTTT. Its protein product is CASSLNQRGGDTQYF.

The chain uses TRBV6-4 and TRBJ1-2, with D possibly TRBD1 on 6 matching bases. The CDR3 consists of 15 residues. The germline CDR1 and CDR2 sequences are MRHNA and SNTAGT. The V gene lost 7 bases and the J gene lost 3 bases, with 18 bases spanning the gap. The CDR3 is CASTSGEQGDYGYTF. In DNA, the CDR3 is TGTGCCAGCACTTCTGGAGAACAGGGAGACTATGGCTACACCTTC.

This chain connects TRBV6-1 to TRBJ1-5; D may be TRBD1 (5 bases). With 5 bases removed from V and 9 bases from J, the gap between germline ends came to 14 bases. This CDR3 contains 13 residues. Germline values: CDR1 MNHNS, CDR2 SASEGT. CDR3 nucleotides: TGTGCCAGCAGTCCCCAGGGTGTGGGGCCCCAGCATTTT. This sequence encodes CASSPQGVGPQHF.

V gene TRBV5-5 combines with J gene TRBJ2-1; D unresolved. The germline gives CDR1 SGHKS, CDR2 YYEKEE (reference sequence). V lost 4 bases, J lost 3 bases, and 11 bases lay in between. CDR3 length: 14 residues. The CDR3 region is CASSRTELYNEQFF. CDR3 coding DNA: TGTGCCAGCAGCCGGACCGAACTCTACAATGAGCAGTTCTTC.